This T cell receptor beta chain emerged from a study of read filtering for tumor transcriptome and immune sequencing. Overall study: After DNase treatment, RNA was made into whole-transcriptome libraries. RNA-seq yielded only roughly 80 to 1,400 TCR reads, IR-seq about 4.05 to 10.27 million. General study findings and limits: RNA-seq captured clonotypes less deeply and reliably than IR-seq.

From about 0.4 ug of RNA, a library with molecular barcoded alpha/delta and beta/gamma adaptors was made. TCRdb redid the calling of the reads with MiXCR, one entry per CDR3 protein. The sample lists around 35,000 distinct CDR3 sequences; roughly 15% were seen once. This clonotype was seen only a few times. What it binds is unknown. Its ends do not fully match the called genes, so a read error is possible. Sampling of bone marrow took place during active disease in every patient. Sequenced material: a population of CD138-negative cells sorted from bone marrow. The source is a donor aged 40 or over with multiple myeloma.

CDR3 sequence (DNA): TGTGCCAGCAGCTTGACCCCCGTTGCGCGGGACGGTGAGCAGTTCTTC. This codes for CASSLTPVARDGEQFF. The rearrangement uses TRBV5-1 and TRBJ2-1; D might be TRBD2 (6 bases). This CDR3 has 16 residues. CDR1 is SGHRS, CDR2 YFSETQ, per germline.